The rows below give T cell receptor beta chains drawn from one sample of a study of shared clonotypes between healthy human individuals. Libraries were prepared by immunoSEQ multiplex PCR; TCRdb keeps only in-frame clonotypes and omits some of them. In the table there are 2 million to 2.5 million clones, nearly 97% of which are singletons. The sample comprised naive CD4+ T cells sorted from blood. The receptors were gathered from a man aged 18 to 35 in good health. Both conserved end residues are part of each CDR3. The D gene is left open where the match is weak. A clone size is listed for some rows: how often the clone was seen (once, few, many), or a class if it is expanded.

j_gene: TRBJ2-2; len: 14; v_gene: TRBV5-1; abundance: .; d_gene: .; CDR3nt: TGCGCCAGCAGCCCTTTAGGTGGGACCGGGGAGCTGTTTTTT; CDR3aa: CASSPLGGTGELFF
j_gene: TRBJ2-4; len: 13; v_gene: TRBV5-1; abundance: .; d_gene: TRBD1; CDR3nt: TGCGCCAGCAGCCGGGACAGTGAAAACATTCAGTACTTC; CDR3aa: CASSRDSENIQYF
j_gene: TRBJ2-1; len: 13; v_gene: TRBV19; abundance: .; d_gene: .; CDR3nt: TGTGCCAGTACTCCCGGCTCCTACAATGAGCAGTTCTTC; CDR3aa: CASTPGSYNEQFF
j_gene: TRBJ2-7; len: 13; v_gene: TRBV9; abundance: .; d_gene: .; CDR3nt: TGTGCCAGCAGCCCCGGCACTTCCCACGAGCAGTACTTC; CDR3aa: CASSPGTSHEQYF
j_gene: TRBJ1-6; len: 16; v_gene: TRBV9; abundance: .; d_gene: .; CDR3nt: TGTGCCAGCAGCCAAGAAGGGCGGAGGGCCAATTCACCCCTCCACTTT; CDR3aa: CASSQEGRRANSPLHF
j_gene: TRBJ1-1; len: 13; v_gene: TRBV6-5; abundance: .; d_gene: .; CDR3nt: TGTGCCAGCAGTCCACCGGCGAGGACTGAAGCTTTCTTT; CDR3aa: CASSPPARTEAFF
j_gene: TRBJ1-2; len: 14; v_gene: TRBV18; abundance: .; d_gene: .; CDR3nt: TGTGCCAGCTCACCTGCCGGTCGGAGCTATGGCTACACCTTC; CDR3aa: CASSPAGRSYGYTF
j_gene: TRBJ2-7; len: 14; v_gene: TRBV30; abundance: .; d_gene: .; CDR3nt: TGTGCCCTCACCAGGCCCCCGATCGACTACGAGCAGTACTTC; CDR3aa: CALTRPPIDYEQYF
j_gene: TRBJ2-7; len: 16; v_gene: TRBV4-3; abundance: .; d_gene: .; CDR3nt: TGCGCCAGCAGCCAAGAGTGGACTTTCAGCTCCTACGAGCAGTACTTC; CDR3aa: CASSQEWTFSSYEQYF
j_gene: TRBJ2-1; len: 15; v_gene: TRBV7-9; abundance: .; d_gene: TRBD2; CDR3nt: TGTGCCGCAGCCCGGGCTAGCGGGGAGTACAATGAGCAGTTCTTC; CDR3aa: CAAARASGEYNEQFF
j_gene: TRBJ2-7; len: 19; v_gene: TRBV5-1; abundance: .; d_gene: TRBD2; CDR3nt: TGCGCCAGCAGCTGGCAGACTAGCGGGGGGCCCCCCCTTACCTACGAGCAGTACTTC; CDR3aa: CASSWQTSGGPPLTYEQYF
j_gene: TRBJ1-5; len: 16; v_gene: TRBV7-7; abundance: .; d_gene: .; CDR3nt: TGTGCTAGCAGCTTAGCGCAGTGGGGAAGCAATCAGCCCCAGCATTTT; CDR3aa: CASSLAQWGSNQPQHF
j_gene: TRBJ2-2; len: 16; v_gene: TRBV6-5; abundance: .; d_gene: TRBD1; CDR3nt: TGTGCCAGCAGTTCCGCTAGGACAGGGCCTGCCGGGGAGCTGTTTTTT; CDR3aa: CASSSARTGPAGELFF
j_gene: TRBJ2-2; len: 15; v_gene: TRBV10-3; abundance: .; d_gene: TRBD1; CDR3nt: TGTGCCATCAGTGAAAGGACAGGTGAAAACGGGGAGCTGTTTTTT; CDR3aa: CAISERTGENGELFF
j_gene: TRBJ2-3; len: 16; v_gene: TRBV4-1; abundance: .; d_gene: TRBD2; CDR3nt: TGCGCCAGCAGCTCCGAACTAGCGGCTGGCACAGATACGCAGTATTTT; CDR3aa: CASSSELAAGTDTQYF
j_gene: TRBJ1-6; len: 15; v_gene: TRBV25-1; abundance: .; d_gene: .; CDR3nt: TGTGCCAGCAGTGTCGGGACGGGGGATAATTCACCCCTCCACTTT; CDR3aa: CASSVGTGDNSPLHF
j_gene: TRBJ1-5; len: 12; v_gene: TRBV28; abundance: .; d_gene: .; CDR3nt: TGTGCCAGCAGAGTGAGAGGTCAGCCCCAGCATTTT; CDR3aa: CASRVRGQPQHF
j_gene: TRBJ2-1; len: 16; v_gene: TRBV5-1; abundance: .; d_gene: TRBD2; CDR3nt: TGCGCCAGCAGCACCACTAGCGGGAAAACCTACAATGAGCAGTTCTTC; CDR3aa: CASSTTSGKTYNEQFF
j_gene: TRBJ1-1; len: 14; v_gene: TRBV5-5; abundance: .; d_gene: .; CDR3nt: TGTGCCAGCAGCTCCCAGGGCAGGATCACTGAAGCTTTCTTT; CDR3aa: CASSSQGRITEAFF
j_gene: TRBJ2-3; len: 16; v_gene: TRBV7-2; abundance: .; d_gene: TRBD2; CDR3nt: TGTGCCAGCAGCGACGGGCTAGCGGGAAGCACAGATACGCAGTATTTT; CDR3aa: CASSDGLAGSTDTQYF
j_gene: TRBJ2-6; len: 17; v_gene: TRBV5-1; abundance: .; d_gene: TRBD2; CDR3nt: TGCGCCAGCTCATGGACTAGCGGTACCTCTGGGGCCAACGTCCTGACTTTC; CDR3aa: CASSWTSGTSGANVLTF
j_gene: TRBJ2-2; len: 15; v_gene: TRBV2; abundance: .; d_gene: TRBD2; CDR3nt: TGTGCCAGCAGTGAAATAGCGGGAGGCACCGGGGAGCTGTTTTTT; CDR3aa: CASSEIAGGTGELFF
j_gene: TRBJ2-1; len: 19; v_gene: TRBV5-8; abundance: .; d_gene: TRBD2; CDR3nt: TGTGCCAGCAGCCAAATGGGGACTAGCGGGGCTAGCTCCTACAATGAGCAGTTCTTC; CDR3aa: CASSQMGTSGASSYNEQFF
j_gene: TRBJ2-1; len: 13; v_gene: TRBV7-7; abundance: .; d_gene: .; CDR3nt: TGTGCTAGCAGCACGGGACAATACAATGAGCAGTTCTTC; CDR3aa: CASSTGQYNEQFF
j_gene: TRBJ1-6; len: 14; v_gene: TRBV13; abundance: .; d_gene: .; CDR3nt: TGTGCCAGCAGCCCTTCGGGTGGCAGTTCACCCCTCCACTTT; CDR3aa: CASSPSGGSSPLHF
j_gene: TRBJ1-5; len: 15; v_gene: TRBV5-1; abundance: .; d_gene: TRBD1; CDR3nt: TGCGCCAGCAGCTTGGATGGGACAGGGAACCAGCCCCAGCATTTT; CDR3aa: CASSLDGTGNQPQHF
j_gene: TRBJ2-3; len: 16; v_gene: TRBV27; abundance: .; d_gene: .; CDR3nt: TGTGCCAGCCGTCCAGGGACCCAGCCTAGGGTAGATACGCAGTATTTT; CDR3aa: CASRPGTQPRVDTQYF
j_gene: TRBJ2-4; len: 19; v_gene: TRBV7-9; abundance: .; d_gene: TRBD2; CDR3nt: TGTGCCAGCAGCACGGGACTAGCGGGAGGGTTACGGGCCAAAAACATTCAGTACTTC; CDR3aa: CASSTGLAGGLRAKNIQYF
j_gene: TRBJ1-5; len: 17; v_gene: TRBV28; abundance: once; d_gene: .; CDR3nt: TGTGCCAGCAGTTCCCCGGGCGCGGATATGGGCAATCAGCCCCAGCATTTT; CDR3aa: CASSSPGADMGNQPQHF
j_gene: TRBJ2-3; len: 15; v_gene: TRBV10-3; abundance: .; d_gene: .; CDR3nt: TGTGCCATCAGGAAGACTTTTTCGATCACAGATACGCAGTATTTT; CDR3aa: CAIRKTFSITDTQYF
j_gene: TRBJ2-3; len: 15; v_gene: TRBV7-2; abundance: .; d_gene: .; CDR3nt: TGTGCCAGCAGCTTACAGTCGGGGGCCACAGATACGCAGTATTTT; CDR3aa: CASSLQSGATDTQYF
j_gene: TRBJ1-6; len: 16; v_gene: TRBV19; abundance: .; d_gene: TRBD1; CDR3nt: TGTGCCAGTAGTACAACTGCGGGGACAGCTAATTCACCCCTCCACTTT; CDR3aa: CASSTTAGTANSPLHF
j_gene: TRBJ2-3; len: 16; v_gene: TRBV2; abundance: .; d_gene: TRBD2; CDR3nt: TGTGCCAGCAGTGAAGGAATACTAGCGGGGCCAGGTACGCAGTATTTT; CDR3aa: CASSEGILAGPGTQYF
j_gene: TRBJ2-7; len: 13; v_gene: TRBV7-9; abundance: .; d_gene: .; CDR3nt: TGTGCCAGCAGCTTATCACAGGGCCCCGAGCAGTACTTC; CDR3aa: CASSLSQGPEQYF